The 16 T cell receptor beta chains below come from one sample, sequenced in a study of T cell repertoires in cytomegalovirus infection. Antigens for these TCRs are unknown. TCRdb re-derived calls from the reads in MiXCR, one entry per CDR3 protein. The sample carries about 830,000 distinct CDR3 sequences, approximately 32% recorded once. The sample in question was cultured CD8+ T cells from PBMCs, obtained from culture after CMV antigen stimulation. All receptors come from a human donor in good health (CMV status not recorded). Some clones in this sample may be carry-over from other donors' samples.

The J gene is TRBJ2-7, the V gene TRBV7-9; 11 nucleotides match TRBD1. CDR3 length: 15 residues. With 5 bases clipped from V and 2 bases from J, the junction kept 5 bases outside the gene matches. The germline CDR1 and CDR2 sequences are SEHNR and FQNEAQ (reference sequence). As DNA, the CDR3 is TGTGCCAGCAGCCTTGGACAGGGGGCTACCTACGAGCAGTACGTC. This gives the protein CASSLGQGATYEQYV.

The V call is TRBV12-3 or TRBV12-4, the J call TRBJ2-4, with a tentative D call TRBD2 (7 bases). This CDR3 has 16 residues. The V end was cut by 6 bases, the J end by 7 bases, with 22 bases between. DNA of the CDR3: TGTGCCAGCAGCCAGCTTGCGGGGGCCCTGGGGAACATTCAGTACTTC. It encodes CASSQLAGALGNIQYF.

The V call is TRBV27, the J call TRBJ2-3; D remains unclear. In germline, CDR1 is MNHEY, CDR2 SMNVEV (reference sequence). V was cut by 0 bases and J by 1 base, with 14 bases left in between. The CDR3 extends over 17 amino acids. Here the CDR3 reads CASSLSLRWFRTDTQYF. As DNA, the CDR3 is TGTGCCAGCAGTTTATCGCTTAGGTGGTTCCGCACAGATACGCAGTATTTT.

This clonotype appeared a few times. This rearrangement joins TRBV7-8 to TRBJ1-1; D gene uncertain. The CDR3 covers 11 residues. CDR1 SGHVS and CDR2 FQNEAQ come from the germline V gene. V was trimmed by 1 base and J by 7 bases, leaving 4 bases between them. The DNA for the CDR3 is TGTGCCAGCAGCTTAGATGATGAAGCTTTCTTT. Translating gives CASSLDDEAFF.

This clonotype was observed a handful of times. The gene calls are TRBV15 and TRBJ1-5; weak D call: TRBD1 (5 bases). Germline V gene lookup returns CDR1 LNHNV and CDR2 YYDKDF (reference sequence). This CDR3 comprises 17 residues. V was pared by 2 bases and J by 0 bases, with 14 bases between. CDR3 sequence: CATSRTGAVNSNQPQHF. CDR3 DNA: TGTGCCACCAGCAGAACCGGGGCAGTCAATAGCAATCAGCCCCAGCATTTT.

In regard to this clonotype: No conserved phenylalanine or tryptophan is present at the end of the CDR3, so a read error is the likely explanation. It is unclear where the CDR3 begins or ends on the DNA, so no DNA is shown, and the CDR3 is as TCRdb lists it. The genes are TRBV6-6 and TRBJ1-2; the table's D call, TRBD1, was not checked against the DNA. Germline V gene sequence: CDR1 MNHNY, CDR2 SVGAGI (reference sequence). The CDR3 extends over 11 residues, inclusive of both ends. The CDR3: CASSSGQGFGV.

The chain couples TRBV2 to TRBJ2-2; D unclear. Germline V gene sequence: CDR1 SNHLY, CDR2 FYNNEI. The V gene lost 9 bases and the J gene lost 0 bases, with 5 bases spanning the gap. CDR3 length: 12 amino acids. CDR3 amino acids: CARFSNTGELFF. CDR3 sequence (DNA): TGTGCCAGATTTTCGAACACCGGGGAGCTGTTTTTT.

CDR3 amino acids: CAIKVVFHSHHYGYTF. Here the CDR3 DNA reads TGTGCCATCAAGGTGGTGTTTCATAGTCACCACTATGGCTACACCTTC. The chain links TRBV10-3 to TRBJ1-2; D is ambiguous. Germline CDR1 ENHRY, CDR2 SYGVKD. V was clipped by 7 bases and J by 3 bases, with 21 bases between them. CDR3 size: 16 residues.

The CDR3 nucleotides are TGTGCCAGCAGCTTAGTCCCGAAGCTACCGGCAGATACGCAGTATTTT. Its translation is CASSLVPKLPADTQYF. V usage is TRBV7-8 and J usage is TRBJ2-3; D is unclear. Germline lookup yields CDR1 SGHVS and CDR2 FQNEAQ. The V end was cut by 1 base, the J end by 4 bases, with 15 bases between. CDR3 length: 16 amino acids.

This clonotype was detected only a few times. The chain has TRBV7-2 and TRBJ2-3; D uncertain. CDR1 SGHTA and CDR2 FQGNSA come from the germline V gene. The CDR3 runs to 12 residues. Trimming took off 5 bases at V and 6 bases at J, with 9 bases between the two ends. CDR3 nucleotides: TGTGCCAGCAGCATCCCGTTGGATACGCAGTATTTT. Residues: CASSIPLDTQYF.

The gene calls are TRBV5-6 and TRBJ1-5; D is unresolved. The CDR3 length is 16 residues. V lost 0 bases and J 5 bases, leaving 15 bases between the germline ends. Germline V lookup: CDR1 SGHDT, CDR2 YYEEEE. The CDR3 is CASSLAGPRHHQPQHF. The CDR3 nucleotides are TGTGCCAGCAGCTTGGCCGGTCCCCGCCACCATCAGCCCCAGCATTTT.

CDR3 protein: CASSRGGLNTGELFF. As DNA, the CDR3 is TGTGCCAGTAGTCGCGGGGGCCTTAACACCGGGGAGCTGTTTTTT. V gene TRBV19 combines with J gene TRBJ2-2; possible D gene TRBD2, 7 bases. Germline V CDR1 and CDR2: LNHDA, SQIVND (reference sequence). V was shortened by 5 bases and J by 2 bases, with 12 bases between the two germline ends. The CDR3 totals 15 residues.

The chain has TRBV6-2 or TRBV6-3 and TRBJ1-6, with D perhaps TRBD1 (5 bases). V shed 7 bases and J shed 7 bases, with 14 bases lying between them. The CDR3 covers 14 residues. Germline values: CDR1 MNHEY, CDR2 SVGEGT. CDR3 DNA: TGTGCCAGCACGTCTCGGGGGGGAAATTCACCCCTCCACTTT. Translating gives CASTSRGGNSPLHF.

The chain employs TRBV27 and TRBJ1-1, with D perhaps TRBD1 (5 bases). This CDR3 has 15 amino acids. The germline V and J ends were trimmed by 7 bases and 1 base, with 16 bases remaining between them. The germline gives CDR1 MNHEY, CDR2 SMNVEV (reference sequence). The CDR3: CASTPGWGGNTEAFF. CDR3 bases: TGTGCCAGCACCCCGGGATGGGGGGGGAACACTGAAGCTTTCTTT.

The chain carries TRBV6-2 or TRBV6-3 and TRBJ2-2, with 8 bases identical to TRBD2. Trimming cost V 2 bases and J 9 bases; bases outside gene matches: 11. The germline V gene encodes CDR1 MNHEY and CDR2 SVGEGT. The CDR3 is 16 amino acids. CDR3 loop: CASSYPSGGLVWELFF. The CDR3, as DNA: TGTGCCAGCAGTTACCCAAGCGGGGGATTAGTTTGGGAGCTGTTTTTT.

The rearrangement uses TRBV6-1 and TRBJ2-7; TRBD1 is a possible D gene (6 bases). Trimming removed 2 bases at V and 2 bases at J, with 16 bases between. The germline CDR1 and CDR2 sequences are MNHNS and SASEGT. The CDR3 runs to 16 residues. The CDR3 DNA reads TGTGCCAGCAGTGAAACCCGGCAGGGGCGAACCTACGAGCAGTACGTC. Translation gives CASSETRQGRTYEQYV.